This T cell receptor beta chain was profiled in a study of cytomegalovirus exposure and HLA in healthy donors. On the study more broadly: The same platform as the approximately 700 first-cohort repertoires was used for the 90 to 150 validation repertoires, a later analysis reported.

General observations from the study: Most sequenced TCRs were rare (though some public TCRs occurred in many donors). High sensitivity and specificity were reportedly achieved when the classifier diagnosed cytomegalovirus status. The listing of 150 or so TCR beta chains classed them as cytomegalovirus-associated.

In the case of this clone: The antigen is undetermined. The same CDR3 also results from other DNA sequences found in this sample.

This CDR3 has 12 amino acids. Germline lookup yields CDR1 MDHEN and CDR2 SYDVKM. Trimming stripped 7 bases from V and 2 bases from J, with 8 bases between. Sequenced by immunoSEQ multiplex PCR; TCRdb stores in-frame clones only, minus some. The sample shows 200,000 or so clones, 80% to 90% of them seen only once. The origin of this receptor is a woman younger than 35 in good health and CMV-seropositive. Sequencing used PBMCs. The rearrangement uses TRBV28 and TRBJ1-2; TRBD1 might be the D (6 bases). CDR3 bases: TGTGCCAGCACAGGACAGAACTATGGCTACACCTTC. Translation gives CASTGQNYGYTF.